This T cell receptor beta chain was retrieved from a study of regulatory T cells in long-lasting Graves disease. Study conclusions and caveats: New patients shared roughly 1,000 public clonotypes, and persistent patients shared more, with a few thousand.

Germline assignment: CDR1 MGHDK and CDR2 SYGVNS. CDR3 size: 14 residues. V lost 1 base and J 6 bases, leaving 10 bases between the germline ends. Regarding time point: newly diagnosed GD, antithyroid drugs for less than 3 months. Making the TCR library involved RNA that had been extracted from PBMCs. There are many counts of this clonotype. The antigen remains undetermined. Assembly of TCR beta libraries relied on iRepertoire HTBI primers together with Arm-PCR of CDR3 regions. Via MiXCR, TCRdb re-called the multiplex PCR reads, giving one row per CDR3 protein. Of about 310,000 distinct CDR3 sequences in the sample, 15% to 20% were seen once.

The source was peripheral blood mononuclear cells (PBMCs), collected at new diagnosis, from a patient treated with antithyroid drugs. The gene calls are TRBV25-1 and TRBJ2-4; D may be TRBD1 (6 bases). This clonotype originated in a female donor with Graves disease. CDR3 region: CASSESSRGNIQYF. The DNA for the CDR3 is TGTGCCAGCAGTGAATCTAGCAGGGGAAACATTCAGTACTTC.